This TCR beta chain was found in a study of blood T cell repertoires in COVID-19. Study-wide background: Samples taken during acute and convalescent COVID-19 were collected in the United States, Italy and Spain. Nucleic acid was either cDNA or gDNA, and it came from T cells, B-cell-depleted T cells, or PBMCs.

Authors' methods: Using reference gene primer amplification, nucleated cell counts were estimated. The method was immunoSEQ multiplex PCR; TCRdb's version includes in-frame clones alone and lacks a portion of them. That table gives V, J and clone size, and the DNA gave D and trimming. This sample carries a few hundred thousand clones, approximately 80% of them seen once, and the ten largest clones take about 1.4%. The sequenced material came from peripheral blood. This clonotype was sampled from a woman aged 40 to 50 who had recovered from COVID-19.

Here the CDR3 reads CASSLEAGPQHF. The CDR3 bases are TGTGCCAGCAGCTTAGAAGCAGGGCCCCAGCATTTT. The gene calls are TRBV7-9 and TRBJ1-5, with D unclear. CDR3 length equals 12 residues. V was pared by 1 base and J by 9 bases, with 7 bases between. Germline-derived CDR1 and CDR2 are SEHNR and FQNEAQ (reference sequence). The full variable domain, with the rest looked up from reference TRBV7-9 and TRBJ1-5, is DTGVSQNPRHKITKRGQNVTFRCDPISEHNRLYWYRQTLGQGPEFLTYFQNEAQLEKSRLLSDRFSAERPKGSFSTLEIQRTEQGDSAMYLCASSLEAGPQHFGDGTRLSIL.